Listed below are T cell receptor beta chains from one sample, sequenced in a study of blood T cells in healthy people across ages. One entry per CDR3 protein results from TCRdb running MiXCR on the 5' RACE reads. The sample contains approximately 780,000 distinct CDR3 sequences, around 25% of which appear only once. This sample also appeared in a second study, on T cells of mothers and their children.

Sequencing was carried out using blood. Receptors were obtained from a boy under 18 in good health. The CDR3 runs from the conserved cysteine through the conserved F or W. A D gene is named only where the DNA matches it firmly. Rows may omit the clone size; those that give it use once, few, many or a size class.

v_gene	abundance	j_gene	d_gene	CDR3nt	CDR3aa
TRBV5-1	few	TRBJ2-1	-	TGCGCCAGCAGCCTTACGACAGACTCCTACAATGAGCAGTTCTTC	CASSLTTDSYNEQFF
TRBV2	-	TRBJ1-1	TRBD1	TGTGCCAGCAGTGTGCAGGGGGGTAACACTGAAGCTTTCTTT	CASSVQGGNTEAFF
TRBV7-9	-	TRBJ2-7	-	TGTGCCAGCAGCTTCCCCCGACAGCCCTACGAGCAGTACTTC	CASSFPRQPYEQYF
TRBV7-9	few	TRBJ2-5	-	TGTGCCAGCAGCGAACCACTGGCCCGGGCGGAGCAGTACTTC	CASSEPLARAEQYF
TRBV4-2	-	TRBJ2-5	TRBD2	TGTGCCAGCAGCCAAGACTTCCTAGCGGGGGGGTTGGAGACCCAGTACTTC	CASSQDFLAGGLETQYF
TRBV5-1	-	TRBJ2-5	TRBD2	TGCGCCAGCAGCTTGTTGAGCGGGGGAAGGGAGACCCAGTACTTC	CASSLLSGGRETQYF
TRBV9	few	TRBJ2-7	TRBD2	TGTGCCAGCAGCCCAAGGCTGGGAGGGTTGCCCTACGAGCAGTACTTC	CASSPRLGGLPYEQYF
TRBV3-1	few	TRBJ1-1	-	TGTGCCAGCAGCCAATCCGGACAGAACACTGAAGCTTTCTTT	CASSQSGQNTEAFF
TRBV3-1	-	TRBJ2-7	-	TGTGCCAGCAGCCACGGACAGACCTACTCCTACGAGCAGTACTTC	CASSHGQTYSYEQYF
TRBV4-1	few	TRBJ2-7	TRBD1	TGCGCCAGCAGCCAAGAGCAGGGGGTAAGCTCCTACGAGCAGTACTTC	CASSQEQGVSSYEQYF
TRBV6-2/TRBV6-3	-	TRBJ2-3	-	TGTGCCAGCAGTTACTTTCATACGCAGTATTTT	CASSYFHTQYF
TRBV3-1	-	TRBJ2-1	TRBD2	TGTGCCAGCAGCCAAGGAAAAGCGGGGGGGAAGTTCTTC	CASSQGKAGGKFF
TRBV20-1	few	TRBJ1-2	-	TGCAGTGGAGAGGGGGGGGCAAACTATGGCTACACCTTC	CSGEGGANYGYTF
TRBV29-1	-	TRBJ2-5	-	TGCAGCGTCCCGGAGGGGGGCTGGGAGACCCAGTACTTC	CSVPEGGWETQYF
TRBV29-1	few	TRBJ1-4	-	TGCAGCGTTGGGACGGGGAATGAAAAACTGTTTTTT	CSVGTGNEKLFF
TRBV28	-	TRBJ2-7	-	TGTGCCAGCATCACCGGGGGGACAGACACCTACGAGCAGTACTTC	CASITGGTDTYEQYF
TRBV7-9	few	TRBJ2-1	TRBD2	TGTGCCAGCAGTTTTCGGACTAGCGGTGAGCAGTTCTTC	CASSFRTSGEQFF
TRBV7-3	few	TRBJ2-1	-	TGTGCCAGCAGCTTAACGCCCCGATCGTACAATGAGCAGTTCTTC	CASSLTPRSYNEQFF
TRBV7-3	-	TRBJ2-3	-	TGTGCCAGCAGCTTACTAGGGGAGGATACGCAGTATTTT	CASSLLGEDTQYF
TRBV7-9	-	TRBJ2-2	-	TGTGCCAGCAGCCCCCCCGGGGGCAGGGCGACCGGGGAGCTGTTTTTT	CASSPPGGRATGELFF
TRBV29-1	-	TRBJ2-1	TRBD2	TGCAGCGGGGGGACTAGACTATACAATGAGCAGTTCTTC	CSGGTRLYNEQFF
TRBV5-1	few	TRBJ1-2	-	TGCGCCAGCTGTCCAGGGTCAAATCCCGTAGGCTACACCTTC	CASCPGSNPVGYTF
TRBV21-1	-	TRBJ2-1	-	TGTGCCAGCAGCAATAGCGACAGGTGCTCCTACAATGAGCAGTTCTTC	CASSNSDRCSYNEQFF
TRBV27	few	TRBJ1-5	-	TGTGCCAGCAGTCCCTCGGGGGGTTGGCAGCCCCAGCATTTT	CASSPSGGWQPQHF
TRBV5-1	few	TRBJ2-1	TRBD1	TGCGCCAGCAGCCCGCAGGGGGTCCGGCATGAGCAGTTCTTC	CASSPQGVRHEQFF
TRBV6-5	few	TRBJ1-6	-	TGTGCCAGCAGTTACTCGTGGCAGGGTAATTCACCCCTCCACTTT	CASSYSWQGNSPLHF
TRBV2	few	TRBJ1-1	-	TGTGCCAGCAGTGGAGCTTTCTTT	CASSGAFF
TRBV29-1	-	TRBJ2-7	-	TGCAGCGTTGAGCTGGCCTACGAGCAGTACTTC	CSVELAYEQYF
TRBV7-4	-	TRBJ2-5	TRBD1	TGTGCCAGCACCTCTTACCCTGGGACAGACCAAGAGACCCAGTACTTC	CASTSYPGTDQETQYF
TRBV20-1	many	TRBJ2-5	TRBD2	TGCAGTGCTAGTGGCGGGGGGGAAGAGACCCAGTACTTC	CSASGGGEETQYF
TRBV4-1	few	TRBJ2-2	-	TGCGCCAGCAGACTCGGGGGACACACCGGGGAGCTGTTTTTT	CASRLGGHTGELFF
TRBV7-8	few	TRBJ1-4	-	TGTGCCAGCAGCATTTTACAGGGCTCTAATGAAAAACTGTTTTTT	CASSILQGSNEKLFF
TRBV27	few	TRBJ2-1	TRBD1	TGTGCCAGCAGTCAGGACAGGACAGTGAGTGAGCAGTTCTTC	CASSQDRTVSEQFF
TRBV4-1	-	TRBJ1-2	-	TGCGCCAGCAGCCAAGATCTAGCCAGGGCCCGCTATGGCTACACCTTC	CASSQDLARARYGYTF
TRBV10-3	-	TRBJ2-6	-	TGTGCCATCAGTGAGGGCTATGGGGCCAACGTCCTGACTTTC	CAISEGYGANVLTF